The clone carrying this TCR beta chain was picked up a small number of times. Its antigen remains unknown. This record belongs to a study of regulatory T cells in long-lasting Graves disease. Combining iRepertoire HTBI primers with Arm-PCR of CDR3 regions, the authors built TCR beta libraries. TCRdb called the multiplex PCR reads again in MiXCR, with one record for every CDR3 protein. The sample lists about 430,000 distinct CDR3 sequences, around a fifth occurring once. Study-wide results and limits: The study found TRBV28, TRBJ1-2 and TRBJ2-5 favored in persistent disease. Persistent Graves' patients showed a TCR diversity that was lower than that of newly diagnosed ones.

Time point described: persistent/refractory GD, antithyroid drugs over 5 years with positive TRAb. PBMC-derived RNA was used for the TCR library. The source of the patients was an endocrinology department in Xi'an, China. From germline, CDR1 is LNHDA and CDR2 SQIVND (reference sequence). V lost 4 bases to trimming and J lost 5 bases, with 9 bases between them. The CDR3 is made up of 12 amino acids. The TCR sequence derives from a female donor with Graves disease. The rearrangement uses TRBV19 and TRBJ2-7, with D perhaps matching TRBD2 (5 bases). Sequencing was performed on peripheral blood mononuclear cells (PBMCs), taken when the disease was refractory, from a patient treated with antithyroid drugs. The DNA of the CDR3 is TGTGCCAGTAGTACTGGGGAGAACGAGCAGTACTTC. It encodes CASSTGENEQYF.